Presented here are 22 T cell receptor beta chains from one specimen sequenced in a study of beta chain features in type 1 diabetes. These receptors have no known antigen. Overall study results and limits: Across all four CD4+ subsets, people with type 1 diabetes showed modestly shorter TCRB CDR3s.

All of the isolated RNA was reverse transcribed, so expressed TCRB transcripts were sequenced. The method was immunoSEQ multiplex PCR; TCRdb's version includes in-frame clones alone and lacks a portion of them. Of around 150,000 clones in the sample, approximately 8.8% were seen once. The source material was central memory CD4+ T cells from blood. These receptors were obtained from a woman aged 30 to 39 with type 1 diabetes.

This clone was seen ten or more times. This chain uses TRBV29-1 with TRBJ1-1; 7 nucleotides align to TRBD1. Germline CDR1 reads SQVTM; CDR2 reads ANQGSEA. CDR3 size: 13 residues. V lost 6 bases, J lost 4 bases, and 8 bases stayed unmatched. In nucleotides, the CDR3 is TGCAGCGTAAATATCAACAGGGGCACTGAAGCTTTCTTT. Translated: CSVNINRGTEAFF.

V is TRBV4-1 and J is TRBJ1-2, with 10 bases fitting TRBD1. V was clipped by 2 bases and J by 1 base; unmatched bases: 1. CDR1 and CDR2 from the germline V gene are MGHRA and YSYEKL. There are 15 residues in the CDR3. The CDR3 nucleotides read TGCGCCAGCAGCCAACGGACAGGGGGTAACTATGGCTACACCTTC. This sequence encodes CASSQRTGGNYGYTF.

The chain couples TRBV25-1 to TRBJ1-1; a possible D gene is TRBD1 (5 bases). Germline CDR1 and CDR2: MGHDK and SYGVNS. Deletions cut 6 bases from V and 3 bases from J, with 11 bases between. The CDR3 consists of 13 residues. The CDR3 DNA reads as TGTGCCAGCAGCAGGGATCAGTACACTGAAGCTTTCTTT. This encodes CASSRDQYTEAFF. The variable domain in full, completed from reference TRBV25-1 and TRBJ1-1, reads EADIYQTPRYLVIGTGKKITLECSQTMGHDKMYWYQQDPGMELHLIHYSYGVNSTEKGDLSSESTVSRIRTEHFPLTLESARPSHTSQYLCASSRDQYTEAFFGQGTRLTVV.

This clone turned up a few times. The gene calls are TRBV18 and TRBJ2-6; D unclear. This CDR3 spans 17 amino acids. With 0 bases removed from V and 0 bases from J, the gap between germline ends came to 9 bases. Per the germline V gene, CDR1 is KGHSH and CDR2 is LQKENI. Here the CDR3 reads CASSPPNGGSGANVLTF. The CDR3 DNA reads TGTGCCAGCTCACCACCCAACGGCGGCTCTGGGGCCAACGTCCTGACTTTC.

This clone appeared a few times. The CDR3 region is CASSSSAGVYEQYF. The CDR3 coding sequence is TGTGCCAGCTCTTCCTCGGCAGGGGTGTACGAGCAGTACTTC. V gene TRBV18 combines with J gene TRBJ2-7; D perhaps matches TRBD1 (6 bases). The V end was cut by 6 bases, the J end by 4 bases, with 16 bases between. CDR3 length: 14 residues. In germline, CDR1 is KGHSH, CDR2 LQKENI. The full variable domain, completed using reference TRBV18 and TRBJ2-7, is NAGVMQNPRHLVRRRGQEARLRCSPMKGHSHVYWYRQLPEEGLKFMVYLQKENIIDESGMPKERFSAEFPKEGPSILRIQQVVRGDSAAYFCASSSSAGVYEQYFGPGTRLTVT.

This clone was seen only a few times. The chain joins TRBV5-1 to TRBJ1-2; D may be TRBD1 (5 bases). V was shortened by 4 bases and J by 0 bases, with 10 bases between the two germline ends. The CDR3 runs to 14 residues. From germline, CDR1 is SGHRS and CDR2 YFSETQ. CDR3 sequence: CASSPLTANYGYTF. The CDR3 DNA is TGCGCCAGCAGCCCTTTGACAGCTAACTATGGCTACACCTTC.

This clone occurred a few times. V is TRBV28 and J is TRBJ1-1; the match to TRBD1 covers 7 bases. J gave up 1 base and V 6 bases, and 8 bases lay outside the gene matches. Germline V lookup: CDR1 MDHEN, CDR2 SYDVKM. This CDR3 is built from 15 residues. The CDR3 here is CASSPAQGGNTEAFF. As DNA, the CDR3 is TGTGCCAGCAGCCCCGCCCAGGGGGGGAACACTGAAGCTTTCTTT.

The chain combines TRBV15 with TRBJ2-5, with a possible D match to TRBD1 (5 bases). V shed 2 bases and J shed 2 bases, with 9 bases lying between them. Germline values: CDR1 LNHNV, CDR2 YYDKDF (reference sequence). The CDR3 has 14 residues. The CDR3 loop reads CATSRKDTQETQYF. CDR3 DNA: TGTGCCACCAGCAGAAAGGACACTCAAGAGACCCAGTACTTC.

This chain connects TRBV11-2 to TRBJ2-1; 7 positions agree with TRBD2. Germline CDR1 SGHAT, CDR2 FQNNGV. Unmatched junction bases numbered 7, after V lost 6 bases and J lost 2 bases. This CDR3 has 15 amino acids. The CDR3 nucleotides read TGTGCCAGCAGACGGACGGGACTACCCTACAATGAGCAGTTCTTC. Translated, it gives CASRRTGLPYNEQFF.

This clone was seen more than once but under ten times. The genes are TRBV9 and TRBJ1-1; 12 nucleotides line up with TRBD1. Trimming cost V 0 bases and J 1 base; bases outside gene matches: 7. The CDR3 spans 18 residues. CDR1 is SGDLS and CDR2 is YYNGEE in the germline V gene. This CDR3 is CASSVGPGTGGANTEAFF. In DNA form, the CDR3 reads TGTGCCAGCAGCGTAGGTCCCGGGACAGGGGGCGCGAACACTGAAGCTTTCTTT.

This clone was detected only a few times. The chain links TRBV13 to TRBJ2-1; no definite D call. Germline-derived CDR1 and CDR2 are PRHDT and FYEKMQ (reference sequence). CDR3 length: 15 amino acids. Trimming left V 0 bases short and J 4 bases short, with 10 bases between. CDR3 sequence reads: CASSLGAGIYNEQFF. The CDR3, as DNA: TGTGCCAGCAGCTTAGGGGCAGGAATATACAATGAGCAGTTCTTC.

The V gene is TRBV14, the J gene TRBJ2-1; tentative D call: TRBD2 (5 bases). The CDR3 runs to 15 residues. Between the trimmed V and J ends, which lost 3 bases and 5 bases, there was a span of 14 bases. Germline CDR1 and CDR2: SGHDN and FVKESK. The CDR3 region is CASSHRADWNNEQFF. The CDR3 coding sequence is TGTGCCAGCAGCCATCGAGCGGACTGGAACAATGAGCAGTTCTTC. Filled out from reference TRBV14 and TRBJ2-1, the complete variable domain reads EAGVTQFPSHSVIEKGQTVTLRCDPISGHDNLYWYRRVMGKEIKFLLHFVKESKQDESGMPNNRFLAERTGGTYSTLKVQPAELEDSGVYFCASSHRADWNNEQFFGPGTRLTVL.

The rearrangement links TRBV15 to TRBJ2-5; 8 positions match TRBD2. The CDR3 totals 16 residues. V dropped 1 base and J dropped 5; count of bases not matched to a gene: 9. The V gene's germline CDR1 is LNHNV and CDR2 YYDKDF (reference sequence). DNA for the CDR3: TGTGCCACCAGCAGAGGTGGAGCGGGAGTCGGGGAGACCCAGTACTTC. Its translation: CATSRGGAGVGETQYF.

This clone was seen only a few times. The rearrangement joins TRBV30 to TRBJ1-1, with 9 bases aligning to TRBD1. Germline V lookup: CDR1 GTSNPN, CDR2 SVGIG (reference sequence). Trimming took 1 base from V and 8 from J; bases not matched to a gene: 8. The CDR3 loop spans 14 amino acids. For the CDR3, the DNA is TGTGCCTGGAGTGCCGGGACAGGGCGATTCGAAGCTTTCTTT. Protein: CAWSAGTGRFEAFF.

This sequence joins TRBV28 and TRBJ1-2; 7 bases line up with TRBD1. J lost 1 base, V lost 3 bases, and 2 bases had no gene match. This CDR3 has 14 amino acids. Germline V lookup: CDR1 MDHEN, CDR2 SYDVKM. In nucleotides, the CDR3 is TGTGCCAGCAGTTTCGACAGGGTTAACTATGGCTACACCTTC. This translates into CASSFDRVNYGYTF.

This clone was counted a few times. This chain joins TRBV6-6 and TRBJ1-1, with D uncertain. Germline V CDR1 and CDR2: MNHNY, SVGAGI (reference sequence). The CDR3 is 13 residues long. Trimming pared 6 bases from V and 1 base from J, leaving 9 bases between. The CDR3 DNA is TGTGCCAGCAGCCCCCCCCAGAACACTGAAGCTTTCTTT. Translation: CASSPPQNTEAFF.

This clone was observed a few times. This chain joins TRBV30 and TRBJ1-2; D is unresolved. The CDR3 runs 13 residues. Germline-derived CDR1 and CDR2 are GTSNPN and SVGIG (reference sequence). The V gene lost 0 bases and the J gene lost 5 bases, with 10 bases spanning the gap. The chain's CDR3 is CAWSVLGAYGYTF. CDR3 coding DNA: TGTGCCTGGAGTGTATTGGGCGCGTATGGCTACACCTTC.

The rearrangement links TRBV25-1 to TRBJ1-1; 7 nucleotides line up with TRBD1. V trimming: 1 base; J trimming: 4 bases; junction bases outside the gene matches: 12. CDR3 length equals 17 residues. Looked up from germline, CDR1 is MGHDK and CDR2 is SYGVNS. The DNA for the CDR3 is TGTGCCAGCAGTGAATTGGACACCCAGACAGGGAGCACTGAAGCTTTCTTT. Translating it yields CASSELDTQTGSTEAFF.

This clone came up many times. V is TRBV4-2 and J is TRBJ2-1, with D perhaps matching TRBD2 (5 bases). The CDR3 loop spans 12 amino acids. Trimming removed 4 bases at V and 10 bases at J, with 11 bases between. The germline CDR1 and CDR2 sequences are LGHNA and YNFKEQ. Here the CDR3 DNA reads TGTGCCAGCAGCCCCCGAAGCGGCGAGCAGTTCTTC. It encodes CASSPRSGEQFF.

The V and J genes are TRBV5-1 and TRBJ1-1; 9 nucleotides match TRBD1. CDR1 and CDR2 from the germline V gene are SGHRS and YFSETQ. The CDR3 covers 14 residues. J gave up 6 bases and V 5 bases, and 8 bases lay outside the gene matches. The CDR3 sequence: CASRRTGEIPEAFF. CDR3 nucleotides: TGCGCCAGCAGGCGGACAGGGGAGATTCCTGAAGCTTTCTTT.

This clone occurred a few times. The chain's CDR3 is CASSLAGTSYEQYF. The CDR3 DNA reads TGTGCCAGCAGCTTAGCTGGGACTAGCTACGAGCAGTACTTC. V and J are TRBV11-3 and TRBJ2-7; 8 positions match TRBD2. The CDR3 extends over 14 amino acids. Looked up from germline, CDR1 is SGHNT and CDR2 is YENEEA. V trimming: 1 base; J trimming: 3 bases; junction bases outside the gene matches: 2.

This chain uses TRBV4-1 with TRBJ2-1, with 7 bases identical to TRBD1. V lost 4 bases and J lost 3; bases outside the gene matches: 9. CDR3 length: 16 residues. The V gene's germline CDR1 is MGHRA and CDR2 YSYEKL. CDR3 residues: CASSLQSAGGYNEQFF. The DNA for the CDR3 is TGCGCCAGCAGCCTGCAGTCGGCAGGGGGCTACAATGAGCAGTTCTTC.